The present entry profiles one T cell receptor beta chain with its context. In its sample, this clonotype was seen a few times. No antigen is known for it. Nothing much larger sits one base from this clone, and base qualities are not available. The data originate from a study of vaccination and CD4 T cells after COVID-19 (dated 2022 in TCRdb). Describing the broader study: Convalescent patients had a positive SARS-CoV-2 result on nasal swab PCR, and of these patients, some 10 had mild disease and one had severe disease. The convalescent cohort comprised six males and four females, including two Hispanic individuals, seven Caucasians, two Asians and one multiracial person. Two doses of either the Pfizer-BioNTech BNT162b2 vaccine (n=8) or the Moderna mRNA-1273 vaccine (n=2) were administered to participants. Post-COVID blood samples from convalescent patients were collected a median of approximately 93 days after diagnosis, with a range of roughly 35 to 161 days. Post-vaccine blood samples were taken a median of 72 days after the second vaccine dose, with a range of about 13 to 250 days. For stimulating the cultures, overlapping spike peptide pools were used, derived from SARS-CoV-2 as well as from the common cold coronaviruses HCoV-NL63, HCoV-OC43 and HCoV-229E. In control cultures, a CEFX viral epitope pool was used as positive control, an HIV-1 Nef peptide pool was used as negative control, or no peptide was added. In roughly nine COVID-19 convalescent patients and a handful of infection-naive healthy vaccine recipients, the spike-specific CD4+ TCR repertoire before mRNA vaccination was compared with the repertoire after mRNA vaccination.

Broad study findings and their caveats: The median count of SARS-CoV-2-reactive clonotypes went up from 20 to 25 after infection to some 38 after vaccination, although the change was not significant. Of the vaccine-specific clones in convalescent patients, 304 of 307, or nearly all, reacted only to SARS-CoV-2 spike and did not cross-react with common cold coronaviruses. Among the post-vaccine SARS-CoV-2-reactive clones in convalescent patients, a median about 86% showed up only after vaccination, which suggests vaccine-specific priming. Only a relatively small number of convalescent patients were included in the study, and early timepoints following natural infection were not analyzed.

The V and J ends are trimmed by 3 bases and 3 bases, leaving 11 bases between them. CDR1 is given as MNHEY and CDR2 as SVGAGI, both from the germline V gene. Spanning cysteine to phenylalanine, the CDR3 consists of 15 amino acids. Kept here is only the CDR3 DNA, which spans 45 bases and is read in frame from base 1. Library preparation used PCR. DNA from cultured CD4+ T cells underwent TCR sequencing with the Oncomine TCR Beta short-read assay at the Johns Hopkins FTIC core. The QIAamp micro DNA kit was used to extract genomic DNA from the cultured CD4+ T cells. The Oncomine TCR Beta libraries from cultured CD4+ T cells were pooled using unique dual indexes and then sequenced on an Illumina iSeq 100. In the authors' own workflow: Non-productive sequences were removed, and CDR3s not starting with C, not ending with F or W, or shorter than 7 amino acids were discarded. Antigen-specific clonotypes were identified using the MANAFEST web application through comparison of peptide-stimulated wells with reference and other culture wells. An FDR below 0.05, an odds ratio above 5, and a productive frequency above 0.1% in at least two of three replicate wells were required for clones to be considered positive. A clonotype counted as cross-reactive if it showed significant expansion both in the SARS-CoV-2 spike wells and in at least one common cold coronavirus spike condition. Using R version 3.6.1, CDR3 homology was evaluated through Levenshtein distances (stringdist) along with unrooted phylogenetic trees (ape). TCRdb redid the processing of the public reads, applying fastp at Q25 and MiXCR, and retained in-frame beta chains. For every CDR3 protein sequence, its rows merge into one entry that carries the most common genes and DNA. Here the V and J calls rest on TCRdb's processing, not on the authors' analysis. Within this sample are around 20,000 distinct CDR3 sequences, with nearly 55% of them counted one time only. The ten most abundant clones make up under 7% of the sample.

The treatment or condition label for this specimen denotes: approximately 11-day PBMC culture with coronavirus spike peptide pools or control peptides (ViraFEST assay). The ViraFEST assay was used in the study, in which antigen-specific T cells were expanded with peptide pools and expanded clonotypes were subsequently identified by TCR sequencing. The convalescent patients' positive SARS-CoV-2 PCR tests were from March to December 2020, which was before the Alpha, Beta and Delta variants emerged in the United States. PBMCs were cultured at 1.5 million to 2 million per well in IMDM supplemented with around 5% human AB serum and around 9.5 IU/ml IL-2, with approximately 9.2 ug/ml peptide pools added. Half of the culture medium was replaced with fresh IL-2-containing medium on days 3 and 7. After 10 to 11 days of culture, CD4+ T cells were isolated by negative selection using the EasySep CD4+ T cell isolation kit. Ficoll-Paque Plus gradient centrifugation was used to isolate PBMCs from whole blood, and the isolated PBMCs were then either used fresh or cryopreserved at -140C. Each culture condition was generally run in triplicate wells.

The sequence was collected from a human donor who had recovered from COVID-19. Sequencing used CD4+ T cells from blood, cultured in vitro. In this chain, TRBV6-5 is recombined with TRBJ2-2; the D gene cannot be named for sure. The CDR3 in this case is CASSYRASDTGELFF. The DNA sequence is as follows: TGTGCCAGCAGTTATAGGGCATCGGACACCGGGGAGCTGTTTTTT.